The rows below give T cell receptor beta chains drawn from one sample of a study of blood T cell repertoires in COVID-19. Method: immunoSEQ multiplex PCR; TCRdb's copy keeps in-frame clones and lacks some. This sample has about 210,000 clones, with around nine tenths found just once. The material sequenced was peripheral blood. The receptors shown here come from a man in his forties with acute or convalescent COVID-19. Each CDR3 is given with its conserved first and last residue. The D gene is left open where the match is weak.

TRBJ2-7,TRBD1,15,TRBV5-6,TGTGCCAGCATGGGACCGGGACAGGGGTCCTACGAGCAGTACTTC,CASMGPGQGSYEQYF
TRBJ2-3,.,12,TRBV7-9,TGTGCCAGCAGCTCCATGACTGATACGCAGTATTTT,CASSSMTDTQYF
TRBJ1-4,.,15,TRBV6-5,TGTGCCAGCAGTTACTCTGGCAGGGGAGGGGAAAAACTGTTTTTT,CASSYSGRGGEKLFF
TRBJ1-1,.,13,TRBV7-8,TGTGCCAGCAGCTCCAGGGTTAACACTGAAGCTTTCTTT,CASSSRVNTEAFF
TRBJ1-4,.,14,TRBV25-1,TGTGCCAGCAGCGACCGGGACAACGATGAAAAACTGTTTTTT,CASSDRDNDEKLFF
TRBJ1-3,TRBD1,15,TRBV15,TGTGCCACCAGCGCAGGGGGCATCTCTGGAAACACCATATATTTT,CATSAGGISGNTIYF
TRBJ1-1,TRBD1,15,TRBV29-1,TGCAGCGTTGAAGATCGCACAGGGGGGGACACTGAAGCTTTCTTT,CSVEDRTGGDTEAFF
TRBJ1-2,TRBD1,14,TRBV2,TGTGCCAGCAGTGGAGGACAGGGGCTTTTTGGCTACACCTTC,CASSGGQGLFGYTF
TRBJ1-2,.,13,TRBV30,TGTGCCTGGAGTGTCCAGGTGGGCTATGGCTACACCTTC,CAWSVQVGYGYTF
TRBJ2-2,.,16,TRBV18,TGTGCCAGCTCATCTTCAGGGAGGTTGAACACCGGGGAGCTGTTTTTT,CASSSSGRLNTGELFF
TRBJ2-5,.,13,TRBV6-5,TGTGCCAGCAGTTACTTGACGGGGATGACCCAGTACTTC,CASSYLTGMTQYF
TRBJ2-7,TRBD1,13,TRBV6-5,TGTGCCAGCAGTCGGGACAGGGAATACGAGCAGTACTTC,CASSRDREYEQYF
TRBJ2-1,TRBD2,20,TRBV3-1/TRBV3-2,TGTGCCAGCAGCCAAAGCGTGGGGACTAGCGGGTCGAGCTCCTACAATGAGCAGTTCTTC,CASSQSVGTSGSSSYNEQFF
TRBJ1-1,.,15,TRBV6-5,TGTGCCAGCAGTTACAATTCGGACAGTTACACTGAAGCTTTCTTT,CASSYNSDSYTEAFF